This paragraph covers one T cell receptor (beta chain) sequence. Its antigen is still unknown. Base quality data are lacking; no much larger clone is found one base away. For the CD8 naive samples, CD45RO-negative cells were positively selected for CCR7, yielding a CD45RA+CCR7+ population from which TemRA cells were excluded. Healthy HIV-negative adults with no recently reported acute infections or vaccinations were included as donors. Every donor was a Caucasian adult residing in Nashville, Tennessee, USA. After blood collection by leukapheresis, PBMCs were isolated using Ficoll-Histopaque density gradient centrifugation and then cryopreserved in the vapor phase of liquid nitrogen. Analytical flow cytometry was used to check the purity and quantity of every magnetically sorted T cell population. Genomic DNA was isolated from each sorted fraction and quantified by UV absorbance on a Nanodrop 2000c.

The data were taken from a study of shared clonotypes between healthy human individuals (dated by TCRdb to the early 2020s). Concerning the study at large: The cohort comprised two women and a few men aged 18 to 49 years. For each donor, three plates each were used for CD4 naive and CD4 memory, two plates were used for CD8 naive, and one plate was used for CD8 memory. Blood TCR repertoires of about 5 healthy adults were deeply sequenced to estimate repertoire size and the extent of clonotype sharing between individuals. Libraries were prepared and TCR repertoires were sequenced by different laboratories using diverse techniques, in order to increase sequencing depth and limit assay-specific biases. Per donor, leukapheresis produced somewhere between about 0.8 and 9 billion PBMCs.

Using the deep immunoSEQ assay, multiplex PCR amplified TCR CDR3 regions from genomic DNA. Extracted genomic DNA from each cell subset was distributed evenly across all wells of several immunoSEQ 96-well plates, and each plate was treated as a replicate. For sorted subsets, around 0.2 ug genomic DNA, equal to about 30,000 T cell genomes, was loaded into each replicate PCR. The purified libraries were quantified using a Qubit 3.0 fluorometer, sized with a Bioanalyzer 2100, and then quantified again using the KAPA Library Quantification kit. Each immunoSEQ 96-well plate was sequenced on its own single-read 150-cycle Illumina NextSeq 550 flow cell. Per the original workflow: Because only junctional sequences without quality scores were contained in the immunoSEQ output, filtering matching that applied to full-length reads could not be performed. Sequences were annotated with PyIR, a Python wrapper for IgBLAST v1.9, and V/J genes and CDR3 were assigned using IMGT germline references. Reads with weak V/J assignments (E-value above 1e-6), missing CDR3, stop codons, out-of-frame junctions, or ambiguous translated residues were removed. V3J clonotypes were defined as sequences sharing the same inferred V gene, J gene, and CDR3 amino acid sequence. Percentage overlap between repertoires was computed as shared unique clonotypes divided by the size of the smaller repertoire. Repertoire richness was assessed with RTK rarefaction, the Chao1 estimator, and Recon v2.1 estimates of unobserved clonotypes. Generation probabilities were computed with OLGA for all TCRbeta clonotypes obtained by the gDNA method from several donors. TCRdb holds this immuneACCESS table with in-frame rearrangements only. Some clones are missing; in checked studies, unresolved V genes explain under half, and the rest has no known cause. V, J and clone size were drawn from that table, and D and trimming were deduced from the DNA. The sample has about 2,100,000 clones on record, under 95% of them singletons. In total, the top ten clones hold approximately 1.7% of the sample.

Broader findings and caveats from the paper: Compared with non-shared clonotypes, the clonotypes found in all four sorted-subset donors had higher generation probabilities. Even with the large sequencing depth, rarefaction of the sorted-subset datasets indicated that sequencing was incomplete. The small number of donors limited the genetic and exposure-history diversity represented. Pairwise subsampling led to the expectation that sequencing depth would affect the degree of clonotype sharing among donors. Naive subsets generally had larger estimated clonotype richness than memory subsets. Sampling was restricted to blood, and TCR repertoires in tissues likely differ from the TCR repertoires found in blood. Around 5.4% of naive CD4, 3.5% of naive CD8, around 2.3% of memory CD4, and less than 0.45% of memory CD8 clonotypes were shared across a few donors.

The clonotype comes from a man between 18 and 35 years old in good health. Some clones in this sample may be carry-over from other donors' samples. Sequenced: naive CD8+ T cells from PBMCs. Taken with the paper, the label for cell subset or site translates to: CD45RA+CCR7+.

CDR3 sequence: CASSWGNSYEQYF. At the DNA level, the sequence is TGTGCCAGTAGCTGGGGTAACTCCTACGAGCAGTACTTC. The chain employs TRBV19 and TRBJ2-7, with no reliable assignment of the D segment. Taken from cysteine to phenylalanine, the CDR3 has 13 residues. Just CDR3 DNA is preserved here, 39 bases in frame from base 1. The germline V gene (reference sequence) gives CDR1 as LNHDA and CDR2 as SQIVND. V sheds 6 bases and J sheds 0 bases, leaving 9 bases between their ends. The CDR3 plus the reference TRBV19 and TRBJ2-7 genes for the other parts give the full variable domain: DGGITQSPKYLFRKEGQNVTLSCEQNLNHDAMYWYRQDPGQGLRLIYYSQIVNDFQKGDIAEGYSVSREKKESFPLTVTSAQKNPTAFYLCASSWGNSYEQYFGPGTRLTVT.